This T cell receptor beta chain comes out of a study of T cells after yellow fever vaccination (dated by TCRdb to between 2018 and 2020). Describing the broader study: The SMART-Seq v4 Ultra Low Input RNA kit was used to prepare libraries from fractions with low cell numbers. To track T-cell clones before and after primary and booster YFV17D yellow fever vaccination, bulk TCR alpha and beta repertoires were sequenced longitudinally. Two healthy male donors made up the cohort, one aged 18 to 30 years and the other aged 30 to 40 years. Blood was drawn at multiple timepoints before and after primary and secondary immunization, with bulk PBMC replicates and cell subsets isolated. Overall study results and their limits: Compared with the primary T-cell response, the secondary T-cell response was weaker but faster, peaking on day 5 rather than day 15. Because abundant contaminating clonotypes from the bulk population could be contained in FACS-sorted repertoires, computational filtering was required. A small fraction of clonotypes showed up in both the CD4 and CD8 compartments, probably as a result of convergent recombination. Most clones expanded after primary vaccination (around 96% of CD4 and approximately 90% of CD8) were re-detected after the booster, suggesting that broad memory maintenance occurred. Because the study included only a couple of donors, the extent to which the findings can be generalized is limited.

Reads for this sample came from an Illumina NovaSeq 6000. TCR cDNA was synthesized by 5'RACE template switching, through which a universal primer site and unique molecular identifiers were introduced. Priming for cDNA synthesis came from both the TCR alpha and TCR beta constant segments. Two PCR steps were used to amplify libraries, with sample barcodes and sequencing adapters being added in the second step. Libraries were sequenced on Illumina HiSeq 2500 (2x100 bp) or NovaSeq (2x150 bp). The authors' pipeline ran thus. MIGEC handled demultiplexing of reads and collapsing into UMI consensus sequences, while MiXCR performed V(D)J alignment. Clonotypes responding to the vaccine were identified with edgeR on replicate PBMC samples, with the criteria of FDR below 0.01 and a log2 fold change above 5 up to day 15. Bulk clonotypes were assigned CD4 or CD8 identity according to which sequenced CD4 or CD8 repertoire held them at higher abundance. Starting from the raw public reads, TCRdb applied fastp trimming at Q25, assembled clones with MiXCR and retained in-frame beta chains. Each entry merges the rows of one CDR3 protein and shows their most common DNA and genes. These V and J calls derive from TCRdb rather than the authors' analysis. The sample yields 150,000 to 200,000 distinct CDR3 sequences; 7% to 10% were counted once. Roughly a third of the sample is held by the ten biggest clonotypes.

Including the terminal cysteine and phenylalanine, the CDR3 comprises 13 residues. Just CDR3 DNA is preserved here, 39 bases in frame from base 1. V and J lose 4 bases and 7 bases, and a span of 11 bases separates them. CDR1 and CDR2, looked up from the germline V gene, are SGDLS and YYNGEE. Only a few counts were recorded for this clonotype. Which antigen it targets is not known. It has no much larger one-base neighbor in the sample; base qualities were not kept. This specimen's treatment or condition label, per the study, means: live attenuated yellow fever vaccine strain. PBMCs were isolated from peripheral blood using a standard Ficoll-Paque protocol. CD4 and CD8 T-cell fractions were isolated with Dynabeads CD4 and CD8 positive selection kits. RNA was extracted with TriZol from bulk PBMCs, CD4 and CD8 fractions, and dextramer-positive and dextramer-negative fractions.

The sequencing here drew on CD8+ T cells sorted from PBMCs, taken 45 days after the yellow fever booster vaccination. The rearranged segments are TRBV9 and TRBJ2-2; D gene: possibly TRBD1, on 5 matching bases. This clonotype was obtained from a man between 18 and 29 years old who received the YFV17D yellow fever vaccine. CDR3 loop: CASSWEGDGELFF. The DNA sequence follows: TGTGCCAGCAGCTGGGAAGGGGACGGGGAGCTGTTTTTT.